A single sample is the source of the 8 T cell receptor beta chains below, sequenced in a study of tumor-infiltrating lymphocytes in primary liver carcinoma. RNA isolated from unsorted whole blood supplied the blood RNA, with germline DNA also extracted. Constant-region priming of around 500 ng total RNA yielded TCR beta cDNA. The TCR beta library was amplified through three nested multiplex PCR rounds in a modified ARM-PCR procedure. The first two PCR rounds used TRBV1-TRBV30 primers with a Cbeta primer, roughly 10 cycles each. TCRdb reanalysed the multiplex PCR reads using MiXCR and keeps one entry per CDR3 protein. The data show hundreds of thousands of distinct CDR3 sequences, over 55% seen once. The source material was peripheral blood. These receptors all stem from a man aged 35 to 55 with primary liver carcinoma and hepatitis B virus infection.

J is TRBJ2-7 and V is TRBV10-2; D might be TRBD2 (6 bases). This CDR3 has 14 amino acids. In germline, CDR1 is WSHSY, CDR2 SAAADI. Here the CDR3 DNA reads TGCACCAACAGTGAGTCCCTCTGGGGAGGCGAGCAGTACTTC. This gives the protein CTNSESLWGGEQYF.

This clonotype appeared once. Just one base apart from a much larger clone, this may be a read error. The chain employs TRBV12-5 and TRBJ2-1, with 9 positions matching TRBD2. Germline V gene data show CDR1 as LGHNT and CDR2 as FRNRAP. The CDR3 covers 20 residues. The CDR3 DNA is TGTGCTAATGGTTTGGTCCCTGTTACTAGCGGGCCCCTTCCCCACAATGAGCAGTTCTTC. Translating gives CANGLVPVTSGPLPHNEQFF.

As concerns this clonotype: Given a much more abundant clone one base away, this may be a read error. This rearrangement joins TRBV6-6 to TRBJ2-3; TRBD2 aligns across 7 bases. The CDR3 extends over 11 amino acids. Germline loops: CDR1 MNHNY, CDR2 SVGAGI (reference sequence). The CDR3 spells CTSGREDTQYF. Here the CDR3 DNA reads TGTACCAGTGGGCGGGAGGATACGCAGTATTTT.

This chain links TRBV5-6 with TRBJ2-5; 9 nucleotides line up with TRBD1. J gave up 1 base and V 2 bases, and 6 bases lay outside the gene matches. The CDR3 length is 16 residues. Looked up from germline, CDR1 is SGHDT and CDR2 is YYEEEE. The CDR3 here is CASSFGLGQGQETQYF. CDR3 bases: TGTGCCAGCAGCTTTGGACTGGGACAGGGCCAAGAGACCCAGTACTTC. Variable domain in full (rest from reference TRBV5-6 and TRBJ2-5): DAGVTQSPTHLIKTRGQQVTLRCSPKSGHDTVSWYQQALGQGPQFIFQYYEEEERQRGNFPDRFSGHQFPNYSSELNVNALLLGDSALYLCASSFGLGQGQETQYFGPGTRLLVL.

This chain links TRBV29-1 with TRBJ1-1, with 10 bases that match TRBD1. After removal of 7 bases from V and 7 bases from J, the junction contained 9 bases not matched to a gene. The CDR3 runs to 13 residues. Germline assignment: CDR1 SQVTM and CDR2 ANQGSEA. CDR3 region: CSATGGLSNEAFF. The CDR3 DNA is TGCAGCGCGACAGGGGGCTTGAGTAATGAAGCTTTCTTT.

V gene TRBV10-3 combines with J gene TRBJ1-1; 9 bases map to TRBD1. CDR1 and CDR2 from the germline V gene are ENHRY and SYGVKD. J lost 3 bases, V lost 5 bases, and 10 bases had no gene match. The CDR3 spans 16 residues. CDR3 region: CAISQMDRGGDTEAFF. CDR3 coding DNA: TGTGCCATCAGTCAGATGGACAGGGGAGGTGACACTGAAGCTTTCTTT.

At least ten counts were recorded for this clonotype. This sequence joins TRBV5-4 and TRBJ2-5, with 10 bases aligning to TRBD2. The CDR3 runs to 16 residues. Germline V gives CDR1 SGHNT, CDR2 YYREEE (reference sequence). With V trimmed by 4 bases and J by 5 bases, 11 bases remained unmatched. The CDR3 DNA reads as TGTGCCAGCAGCCCCCGGACTAGCGGTAGGGGTGAGACCCAGTACTTC. Amino acids: CASSPRTSGRGETQYF. The complete variable domain, with remaining parts taken from reference TRBV5-4 and TRBJ2-5, reads ETGVTQSPTHLIKTRGQQVTLRCSSQSGHNTVSWYQQALGQGPQFIFQYYREEENGRGNFPPRFSGLQFPNYSSELNVNALELDDSALYLCASSPRTSGRGETQYFGPGTRLLVL.

Only one count was recorded for this clonotype. A much larger clone lies a single base off, so this may be a read error. The rearrangement joins TRBV6-5 to TRBJ2-4; D is undetermined. Germline V gives CDR1 MNHEY, CDR2 SVGAGI. CDR3 size: 15 residues. CDR3 nucleotide sequence: TGTGCCTGCAGTCCCCAGGTTCCATCCAAAAACATTCAGTACTTC. This translates into CACSPQVPSKNIQYF.